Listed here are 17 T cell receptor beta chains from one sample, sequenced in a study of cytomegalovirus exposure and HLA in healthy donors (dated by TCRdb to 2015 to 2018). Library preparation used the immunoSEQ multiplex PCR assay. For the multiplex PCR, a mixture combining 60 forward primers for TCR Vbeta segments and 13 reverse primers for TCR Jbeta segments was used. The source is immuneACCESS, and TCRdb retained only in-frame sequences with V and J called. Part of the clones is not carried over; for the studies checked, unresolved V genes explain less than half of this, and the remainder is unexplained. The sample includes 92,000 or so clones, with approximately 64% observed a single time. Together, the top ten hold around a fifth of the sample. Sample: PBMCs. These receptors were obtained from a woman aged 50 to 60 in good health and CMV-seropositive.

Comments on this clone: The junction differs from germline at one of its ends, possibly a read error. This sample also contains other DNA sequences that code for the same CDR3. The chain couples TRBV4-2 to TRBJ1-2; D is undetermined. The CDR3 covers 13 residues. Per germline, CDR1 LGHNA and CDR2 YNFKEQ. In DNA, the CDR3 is TGTGCCAGCAGTCAAGCTCTCGGCCTCCAGGTCACCTTC. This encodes CASSQALGLQVTF.

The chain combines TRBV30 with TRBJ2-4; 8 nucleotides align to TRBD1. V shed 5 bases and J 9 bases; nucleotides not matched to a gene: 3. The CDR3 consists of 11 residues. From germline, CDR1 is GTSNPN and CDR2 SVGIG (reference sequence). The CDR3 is CAWRQGTIQYF. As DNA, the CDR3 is TGTGCCTGGCGACAGGGGACCATTCAGTACTTC.

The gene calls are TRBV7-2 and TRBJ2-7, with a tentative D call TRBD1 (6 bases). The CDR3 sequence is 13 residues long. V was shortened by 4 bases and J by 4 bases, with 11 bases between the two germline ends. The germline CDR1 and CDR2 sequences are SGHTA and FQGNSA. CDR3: CASSYIQGYEQYF. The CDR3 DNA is TGTGCCAGCAGCTATATACAGGGTTACGAGCAGTACTTC.

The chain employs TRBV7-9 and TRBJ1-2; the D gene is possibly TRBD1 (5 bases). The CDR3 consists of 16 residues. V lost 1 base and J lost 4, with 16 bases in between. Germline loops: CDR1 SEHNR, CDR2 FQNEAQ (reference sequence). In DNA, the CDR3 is TGTGCCAGCAGCTTAGTGGAGACAGATCTCGGCTATGGCTACACCTTC. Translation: CASSLVETDLGYGYTF.

CDR3 sequence: CASSASTTPRETQYF. The DNA of the CDR3 is TGTGCCAGCAGCGCATCGACTACCCCGAGGGAGACCCAGTACTTC. This rearrangement joins TRBV9 to TRBJ2-5; D possibly corresponds to TRBD2 (5 bases). Trimming removed 3 bases at V and 5 bases at J, with 17 bases between. The V gene's germline CDR1 is SGDLS and CDR2 YYNGEE. The CDR3 has 15 amino acids.

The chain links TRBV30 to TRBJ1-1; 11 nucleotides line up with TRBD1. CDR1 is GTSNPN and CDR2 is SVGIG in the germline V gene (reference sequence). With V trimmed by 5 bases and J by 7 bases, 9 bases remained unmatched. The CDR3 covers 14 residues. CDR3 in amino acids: CAWARDRGSGEAFF. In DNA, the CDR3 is TGTGCCTGGGCCAGGGACAGGGGGTCGGGTGAAGCTTTCTTT.

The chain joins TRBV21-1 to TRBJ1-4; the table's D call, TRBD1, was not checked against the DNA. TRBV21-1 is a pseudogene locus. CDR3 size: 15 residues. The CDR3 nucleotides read TGTGCCAGCAGCAGTACAGGGGGATCGGGGGAAAAACTGTTTTTT. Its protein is CASSSTGGSGEKLFF.

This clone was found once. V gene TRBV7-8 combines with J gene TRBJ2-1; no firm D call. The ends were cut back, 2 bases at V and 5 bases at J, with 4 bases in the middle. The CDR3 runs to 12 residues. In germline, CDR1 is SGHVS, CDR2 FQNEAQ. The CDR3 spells CASSLPDNEQFF. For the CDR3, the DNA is TGTGCCAGCAGCTTACCTGACAATGAGCAGTTCTTC. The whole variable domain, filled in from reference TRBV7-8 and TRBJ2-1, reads GAGVSQSPRYKVAKRGQDVALRCDPISGHVSLFWYQQALGQGPEFLTYFQNEAQLDKSGLPSDRFFAERPEGSVSTLKIQRTQQEDSAVYLCASSLPDNEQFFGPGTRLTVL.

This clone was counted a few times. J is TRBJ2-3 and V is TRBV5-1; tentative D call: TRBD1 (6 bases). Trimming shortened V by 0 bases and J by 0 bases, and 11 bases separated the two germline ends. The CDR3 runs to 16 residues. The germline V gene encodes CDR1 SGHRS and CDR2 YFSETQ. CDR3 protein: CASSLGGTSSTDTQYF. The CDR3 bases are TGCGCCAGCAGCTTGGGGGGGACATCTAGCACAGATACGCAGTATTTT. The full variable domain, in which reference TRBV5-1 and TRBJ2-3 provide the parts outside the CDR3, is KAGVTQTPRYLIKTRGQQVTLSCSPISGHRSVSWYQQTPGQGLQFLFEYFSETQRNKGNFPGRFSGRQFSNSRSEMNVSTLELGDSALYLCASSLGGTSSTDTQYFGPGTRLTVL.

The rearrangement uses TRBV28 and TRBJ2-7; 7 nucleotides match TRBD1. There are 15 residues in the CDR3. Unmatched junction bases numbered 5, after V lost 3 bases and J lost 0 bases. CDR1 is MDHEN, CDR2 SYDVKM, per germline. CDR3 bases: TGTGCCAGCAGTTTCGTAGGGGACAGCTCCTACGAGCAGTACTTC. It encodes CASSFVGDSSYEQYF. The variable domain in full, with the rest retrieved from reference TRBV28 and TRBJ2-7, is DVKVTQSSRYLVKRTGEKVFLECVQDMDHENMFWYRQDPGLGLRLIYFSYDVKMKEKGDIPEGYSVSREKKERFSLILESASTNQTSMYLCASSFVGDSSYEQYFGPGTRLTVT.

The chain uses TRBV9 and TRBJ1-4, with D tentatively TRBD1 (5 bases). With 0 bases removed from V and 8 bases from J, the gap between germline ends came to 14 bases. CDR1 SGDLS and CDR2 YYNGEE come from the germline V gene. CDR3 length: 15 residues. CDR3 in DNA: TGTGCCAGCAGCGTAGCCTCCCAGGGCGCCGAAAAACTGTTTTTT. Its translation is CASSVASQGAEKLFF.

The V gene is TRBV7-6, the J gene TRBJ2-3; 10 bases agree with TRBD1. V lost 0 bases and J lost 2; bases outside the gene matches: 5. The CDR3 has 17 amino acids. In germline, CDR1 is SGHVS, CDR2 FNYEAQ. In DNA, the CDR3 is TGTGCCAGCAGCTTAGCTGCGACAGGGGGCAACACAGATACGCAGTATTTT. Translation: CASSLAATGGNTDTQYF.

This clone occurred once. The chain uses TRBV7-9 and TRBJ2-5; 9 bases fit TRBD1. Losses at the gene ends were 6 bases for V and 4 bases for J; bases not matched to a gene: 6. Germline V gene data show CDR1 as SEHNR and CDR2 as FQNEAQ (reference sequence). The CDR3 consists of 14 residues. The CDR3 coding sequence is TGTGCCAGCAGTACCACAGGGGGCCCAGAGACCCAGTACTTC. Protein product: CASSTTGGPETQYF.

CDR3 protein: CATSRDPSFVTSGANVLTF. CDR3 sequence (DNA): TGTGCCACCAGCAGAGATCCGAGTTTTGTAACTTCTGGGGCCAACGTCCTGACTTTC. The rearrangement links TRBV15 to TRBJ2-6; D not certain. CDR1 and CDR2 (germline): LNHNV, YYDKDF (reference sequence). The CDR3 is 19 amino acids. Trimming took off 0 bases at V and 1 base at J, with 16 bases between the two ends.

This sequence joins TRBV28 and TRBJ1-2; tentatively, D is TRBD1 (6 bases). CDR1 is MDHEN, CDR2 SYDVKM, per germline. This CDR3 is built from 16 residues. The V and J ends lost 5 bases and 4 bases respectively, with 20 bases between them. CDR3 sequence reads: CASSPGHEDSIYGYTF. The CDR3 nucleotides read TGTGCCAGCAGTCCCGGCCACGAGGACAGCATCTATGGCTACACCTTC.

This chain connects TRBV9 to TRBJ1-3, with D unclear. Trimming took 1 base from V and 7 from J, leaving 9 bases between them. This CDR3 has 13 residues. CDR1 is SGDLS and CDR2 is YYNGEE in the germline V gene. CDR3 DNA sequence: TGTGCCAGCAGCGTAAACGGAGGGAACACCATATATTTT. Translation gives CASSVNGGNTIYF.

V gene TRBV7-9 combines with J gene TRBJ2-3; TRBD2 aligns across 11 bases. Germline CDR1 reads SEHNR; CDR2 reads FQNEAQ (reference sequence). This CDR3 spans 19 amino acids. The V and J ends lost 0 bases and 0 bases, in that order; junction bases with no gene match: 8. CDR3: CASSLALGLAGGSTDTQYF. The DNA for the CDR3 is TGTGCCAGCAGCTTAGCGCTCGGGCTAGCGGGAGGTAGCACAGATACGCAGTATTTT.